This paragraph reports one T cell receptor beta chain. What it binds is not known. This table comes from immunoSEQ multiplex PCR, and its TCRdb copy is limited to in-frame clones, with some not included. This table holds approximately 23,000 clones, about 83% found once. The data were obtained in a study of T cells after posttransplantation cyclophosphamide. This CDR3 spans 12 amino acids. Germline-derived CDR1 and CDR2 are SQVTM and ANQGSEA. V lost 5 bases and J 5 bases, leaving 13 bases between the germline ends. Regarding the study as a whole: Donor-recipient repertoire similarity was low at 1-2 months, rising over year one.

Material for sequencing was PBMCs. The V gene is TRBV29-1, the J gene TRBJ2-7, with a possible D match to TRBD2 (5 bases). This clonotype was obtained from a woman aged 60-75 years with a blood cancer, CMV-positive, and with a related stem cell donor. The CDR3 loop reads CSVLGERNEQYF. The CDR3 coding sequence is TGCAGCGTTCTGGGAGAAAGAAACGAGCAGTACTTC.